These T cell receptor beta chains were read from a single sample in a study of blood T cell repertoires in COVID-19. TCRdb keeps only in-frame clones here, not all; method: immunoSEQ multiplex PCR. Of 110,000 or so clones listed, around four fifths are singletons. Sequencing input: peripheral blood. Source of these receptors: a woman aged 40-49 years with acute or convalescent COVID-19. Both conserved end residues are part of each CDR3. A D gene is named only where the DNA matches it firmly. For some rows the clone size is stated as once, few or many, or as a class when expanded; others skip it.

d_gene	v_gene	abundance	j_gene	CDR3nt	CDR3aa
TRBD1	TRBV9	NA	TRBJ2-3	TGTGCCAGCAGCATTTATTACAGGGGGCCAGATACGCAGTATTTT	CASSIYYRGPDTQYF
NA	TRBV6-5	once	TRBJ1-2	TGTGCCAGCAGGGTAGACGGTCCGGGTGGCTACACCTTC	CASRVDGPGGYTF
TRBD2	TRBV5-1	NA	TRBJ2-2	TGCGCCAGCAGGTCTAGCGGGGGGGACGCCGGGGAGCTGTTTTTT	CASRSSGGDAGELFF
NA	TRBV19	NA	TRBJ1-2	TGTGCCAGTAGTATGGCAGGGAATGGCTACACCTTC	CASSMAGNGYTF
NA	TRBV6-6	few	TRBJ2-7	TGTGCCAGCGGAGCGGAGTCCTACGAGCAGTACTTC	CASGAESYEQYF
NA	TRBV19	NA	TRBJ1-5	TGTGCCAGTAGTATGAAGGCGAGGGGAGGGGTGAGCAGAGGCAATCAGCCCCAGCATTTT	CASSMKARGGVSRGNQPQHF
NA	TRBV6-5	NA	TRBJ1-1	TGTGCCAGCCGACGACAGCCCGAAGCTTTCTTT	CASRRQPEAFF
TRBD1	TRBV6-5	NA	TRBJ1-5	TGTGCCAGCAGTCCGGGACAGGGAGATCATCAGCCCCAGCATTTT	CASSPGQGDHQPQHF
TRBD1	TRBV5-6	NA	TRBJ2-7	TGTGCCAGCAGCTTGGGGACAGGGGTGGGGGAGCAGTACTTC	CASSLGTGVGEQYF
NA	TRBV7-9	NA	TRBJ2-3	TGTGCCAGCAGCACAGGGCACAAAGATACGCAGTATTTT	CASSTGHKDTQYF
TRBD1	TRBV27	NA	TRBJ2-5	TGTGCCAGCAGTTTATTCGCCAGGGGGCTAGAGACCCAGTACTTC	CASSLFARGLETQYF
NA	TRBV30	NA	TRBJ2-2	TGTGCCTCCCGCGGGGAAAAGGGGTCAGTAACCGGGGAGCTGTTTTTT	CASRGEKGSVTGELFF
NA	TRBV6-5	NA	TRBJ2-2	TGTGCCAGCAGGAAACTAGCCCCGGGGACCGGGGAGCTGTTTTTT	CASRKLAPGTGELFF
TRBD1	TRBV7-9	NA	TRBJ2-2	TGTGCCAGCAGCACGTGGACAGGAAACACCGGGGAGCTGTTTTTT	CASSTWTGNTGELFF
TRBD1	TRBV19	NA	TRBJ1-3	TGTGCCAGTAGTATAGGGACAGGGACTGGAAACACCATATATTTT	CASSIGTGTGNTIYF
TRBD1	TRBV6-5	once	TRBJ1-6	TGTGCCACCGCGACAGGGGGCCGTTCACCCCTCCACTTT	CATATGGRSPLHF
NA	TRBV7-2	NA	TRBJ1-1	TGTGCCAGCACCTATAAGACTGAGAGGCGAAACACTGAAGCTTTCTTT	CASTYKTERRNTEAFF
NA	TRBV11-2	NA	TRBJ2-2	TGTGCCAGCAGCTTAGATCCGGGGGCGAACACCGGGGAGCTGTTTTTT	CASSLDPGANTGELFF
NA	TRBV20-1	few	TRBJ1-1	TGCAGTGCTAGTTTGGCCGACAGGTCCCCCAGGAACACTGAAGCTTTCTTT	CSASLADRSPRNTEAFF
NA	TRBV6-5	once	TRBJ1-2	TGTGCCAGCAGTTACATGGGCGGCTACACCTTC	CASSYMGGYTF
NA	TRBV5-1	NA	TRBJ2-1	TGCGCCAGCAGCTTGAACGCAGAATACAATGAGCAGTTCTTC	CASSLNAEYNEQFF
TRBD1	TRBV7-9	NA	TRBJ1-2	TGTGCCAGCAGCCCTATTGGAGACAGGGCAAGGTATGGCTACACCTTC	CASSPIGDRARYGYTF
NA	TRBV10-3	NA	TRBJ1-3	TGTGCCATCAGTTGGGCGTGGGGAAACACCATATATTTT	CAISWAWGNTIYF